This T cell receptor beta chain is from a study of control samples from healthy donors and cancer patients. The CDR3 is 13 amino acids. Of note for this clone: Germline is not matched at one junction end, which may reflect a read error.

This table comes from immunoSEQ multiplex PCR, and its TCRdb copy is limited to in-frame clones, with some not included. Here the sample spans 140,000 or so clones, roughly 94% being singletons. This receptor was taken from a man aged 60 to 69 with colorectal cancer. V usage is TRBV12-3 or TRBV12-4 and J usage is TRBJ1-6; D unclear. The sample consisted of PBMCs. The CDR3 region has the DNA TGTGCCAGCAGTTTCGATGGAGTTTCCCCCCTTGACTTT. It encodes CASSFDGVSPLDF.